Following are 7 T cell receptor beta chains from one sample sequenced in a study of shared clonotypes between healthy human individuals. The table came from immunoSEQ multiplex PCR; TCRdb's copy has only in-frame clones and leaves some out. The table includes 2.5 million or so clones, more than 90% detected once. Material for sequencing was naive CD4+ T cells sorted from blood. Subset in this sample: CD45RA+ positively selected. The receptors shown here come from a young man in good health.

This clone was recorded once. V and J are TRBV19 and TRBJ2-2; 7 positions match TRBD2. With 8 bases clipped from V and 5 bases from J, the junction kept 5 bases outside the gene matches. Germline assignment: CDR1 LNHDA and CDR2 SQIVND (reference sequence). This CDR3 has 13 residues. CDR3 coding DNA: TGTGCCAGTGGTGCTAGCGGTACCGGGGAGCTGTTTTTT. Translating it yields CASGASGTGELFF.

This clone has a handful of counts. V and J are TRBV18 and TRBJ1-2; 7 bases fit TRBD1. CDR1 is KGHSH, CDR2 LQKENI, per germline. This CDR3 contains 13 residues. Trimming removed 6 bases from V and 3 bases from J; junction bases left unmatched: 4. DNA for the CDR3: TGTGCCAGCTCGTTTGACAGGGACTATGGCTACACCTTC. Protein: CASSFDRDYGYTF. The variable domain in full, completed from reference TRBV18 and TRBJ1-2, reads NAGVMQNPRHLVRRRGQEARLRCSPMKGHSHVYWYRQLPEEGLKFMVYLQKENIIDESGMPKERFSAEFPKEGPSILRIQQVVRGDSAAYFCASSFDRDYGYTFGSGTRLTVV.

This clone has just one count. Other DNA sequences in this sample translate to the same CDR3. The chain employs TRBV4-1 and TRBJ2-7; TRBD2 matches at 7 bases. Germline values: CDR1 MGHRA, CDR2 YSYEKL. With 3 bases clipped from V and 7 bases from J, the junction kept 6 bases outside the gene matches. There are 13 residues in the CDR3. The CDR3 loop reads CASSQVGLDEQYF. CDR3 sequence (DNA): TGCGCCAGCAGCCAGGTTGGACTAGATGAGCAGTACTTC.

CDR3 sequence reads: CASSYNPQRDGTQYF. The CDR3 DNA sequence: TGTGCCAGCAGTTACAACCCTCAGCGGGATGGGACCCAGTACTTC. The V call is TRBV6-5, the J call TRBJ2-5, with 7 bases lining up with TRBD2. CDR1 and CDR2 from the germline V gene are MNHEY and SVGAGI. This CDR3 region has 15 residues. V lost 2 bases, J lost 7 bases, and 10 bases stayed unmatched.

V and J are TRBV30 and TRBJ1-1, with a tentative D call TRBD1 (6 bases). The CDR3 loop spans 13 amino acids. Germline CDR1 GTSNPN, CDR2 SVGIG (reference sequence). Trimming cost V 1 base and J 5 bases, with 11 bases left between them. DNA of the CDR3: TGTGCCTGGAGTGACAGGGCTGAGACTGAAGCTTTCTTT. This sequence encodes CAWSDRAETEAFF.

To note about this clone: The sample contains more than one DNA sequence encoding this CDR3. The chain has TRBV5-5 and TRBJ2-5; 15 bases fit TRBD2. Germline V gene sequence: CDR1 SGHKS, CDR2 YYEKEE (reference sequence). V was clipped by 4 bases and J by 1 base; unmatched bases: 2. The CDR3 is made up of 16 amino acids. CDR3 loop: CASSPGLAGGQETQYF. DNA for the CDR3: TGTGCCAGCAGCCCGGGACTAGCGGGAGGCCAAGAGACCCAGTACTTC.

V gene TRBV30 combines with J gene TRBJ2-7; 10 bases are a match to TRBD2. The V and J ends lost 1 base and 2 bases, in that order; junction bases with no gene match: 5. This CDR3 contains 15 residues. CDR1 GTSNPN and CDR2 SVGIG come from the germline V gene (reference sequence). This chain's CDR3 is CAWSDTGTSAYEQYF. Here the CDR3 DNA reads TGTGCCTGGAGTGATACCGGGACTAGCGCCTACGAGCAGTACTTC. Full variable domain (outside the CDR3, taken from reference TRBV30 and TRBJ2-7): SQTIHQWPATLVQPVGSPLSLECTVEGTSNPNLYWYRQAAGRGLQLLFYSVGIGQISSEVPQNLSASRPQDRQFILSSKKLLLSDSGFYLCAWSDTGTSAYEQYFGPGTRLTVT.